Listed below are T cell receptor beta chains from one sample, sequenced in a study of T-cell memory formation after mild COVID-19. TCRdb reprocessed the 5' RACE reads via MiXCR and lists one record per CDR3 protein. The sample holds approximately 410,000 distinct CDR3 sequences; less than 25% are singletons and the top ten take around 12%. Source material: PBMCs or a T cell subset sorted from them (not recorded which). These receptors came from an adult woman who had mild COVID-19 (a few samples of this study predate the infection). Cell type and time point are not known. Both conserved end residues are part of each CDR3. The D gene is left open where the match is weak. Not every row has a clone size; where given, it reads once, few, many or a size class.

TRBJ2-1,few,.,TRBV20-1,CSARDHWSSYNEQFF,TGCAGTGCTAGAGATCACTGGAGCTCCTACAATGAGCAGTTCTTC
TRBJ1-5,.,.,TRBV20-1,CSARRGRGISNQPQHF,TGCAGTGCTAGGAGGGGTCGGGGAATTAGCAATCAGCCCCAGCATTTT
TRBJ2-1,.,.,TRBV7-9,CASSLTGTYNEQFF,TGTGCCAGCAGCCTCACAGGGACCTACAATGAGCAGTTCTTC
TRBJ1-5,.,.,TRBV3-1,CASSQAGINQPQHF,TGTGCCAGCAGCCAAGCAGGGATCAATCAGCCCCAGCATTTT
TRBJ1-1,.,TRBD1,TRBV6-4,CASSDTGQGSTEAFF,TGTGCCAGCAGTGATACTGGACAGGGGAGCACTGAAGCTTTCTTT
TRBJ1-2,.,TRBD1,TRBV9,CASSTRTGTYGYTF,TGTGCCAGCAGCACCAGGACAGGGACCTATGGCTACACCTTC
TRBJ2-7,few,.,TRBV29-1,CSAFDNTYEQYF,TGCAGCGCTTTCGACAATACCTACGAGCAGTACTTC
TRBJ2-3,few,TRBD2,TRBV12-5,CASGLVLAGESTDTQYF,TGTGCTAGTGGTTTGGTATTAGCGGGAGAGAGCACAGATACGCAGTATTTT
TRBJ2-1,.,.,TRBV24-1,CATSDLGGGVQFF,TGTGCCACCAGTGATTTGGGAGGGGGCGTGCAGTTCTTC
TRBJ2-7,few,TRBD1,TRBV6-1,CASSDRDRVSEQYF,TGTGCCAGCAGTGACCGGGACAGGGTATCCGAGCAGTACTTC
TRBJ1-2,.,.,TRBV30,CAWSATADYGYTF,TGTGCCTGGAGCGCAACAGCGGACTATGGCTACACCTTC
TRBJ2-3,.,TRBD2,TRBV5-1,CASRLSGSATDTQYF,TGCGCCAGCAGGCTTAGCGGGAGCGCGACAGATACGCAGTATTTT
TRBJ2-7,few,TRBD2,TRBV9,CASSVGGSGASYEQYF,TGTGCCAGCAGCGTAGGAGGTAGCGGGGCTTCCTACGAGCAGTACTTC
TRBJ2-7,few,TRBD2,TRBV12-3/TRBV12-4,CASGSGRYYEQYF,TGTGCCAGCGGTAGCGGGCGCTACTACGAGCAGTACTTC
TRBJ2-3,.,.,TRBV4-1,CASSQEDTDTQYF,TGCGCCAGCAGCCAAGAGGACACAGATACGCAGTATTTT
TRBJ2-3,.,TRBD2,TRBV19,CASSPSLGLAVGDTQYF,TGTGCCAGTAGTCCCTCCCTGGGACTAGCGGTAGGAGATACGCAGTATTTT
TRBJ2-1,.,.,TRBV20-1,CSAELRGRGEQFF,TGCAGCGCCGAGCTGAGGGGGCGGGGTGAGCAGTTCTTC